This TCR beta chain was sequenced for a study of Ad26.COV2.S vaccination and SARS-CoV-2 variants. Study as a whole: In the COV1001 trial, the donor was in the Ad26.COV2.S arm.

From germline, CDR1 is MGHRA and CDR2 YSYEKL. This CDR3 is 15 amino acids long. Trimming shortened V by 7 bases and J by 2 bases, and 17 bases separated the two germline ends. Described treatment: about 20 received Ad26.COV2.S at low or high dose, single or two shots; about 5 received placebo; per-sample allocation not given. Sample collection was performed on day 63 after the first vaccine or placebo injection. Turning to this clone: The antigen is not known.

Profiling relied on immunoSEQ multiplex PCR, and the TCRdb table lists in-frame clones only, not all of them. The sample consists of 300,000 to 400,000 clones, around nine tenths of them appearing once. Broader study findings: Reported post-vaccination CD8+ and CD4+ T cell responses to spike showed substantial breadth.

The input for sequencing was peripheral blood, taken in a trial of Ad26.COV2.S vaccine versus placebo. The source of this sequence is a person between 18 and 65 years old who received the Ad26.COV2.S COVID-19 vaccine or a placebo. The chain uses TRBV4-1 and TRBJ1-2, with a possible D match to TRBD1 (5 bases). In DNA, the CDR3 is TGCGCCAGCAATCCCTACCAGGACACCAACTATGGCTACACCTTC. Its translation: CASNPYQDTNYGYTF.